This TCR beta chain was sequenced in a study of cytomegalovirus exposure and HLA in healthy donors. Study-wide results and limits: Associated with cytomegalovirus, according to the listing, were about 160 TCR beta chains.

Though nominally healthy at sampling, donors likely had unrecorded immune exposures. In the case of this clone: What it binds is unknown.

Germline CDR1 LNHDA, CDR2 SQIVND (reference sequence). The CDR3 runs 12 residues. Primers included in the PCR were 60 Vbeta and 13 Jbeta primers. The protocol was immunoSEQ multiplex PCR, while the TCRdb copy is restricted to in-frame clones and leaves out a portion. The sample data list under 200,000 clones. This chain links TRBV19 with TRBJ2-5; tentative D call: TRBD2 (5 bases). With the DNA end fitting TRBJ2-7 better, the J assignment may be wrong. The sequence derives from a man aged 30 to 45 in good health and CMV-seronegative. The specimen sequenced was PBMCs. The CDR3 reads CASSIGGYEQYF. The CDR3, as DNA: TGTGCCAGTAGTATCGGAGGCTACGAGCAGTACTTC.